This is a list of T cell receptor beta chains from one sample in a study of CD8 T cells in Susac syndrome. TCRdb called the immunoSEQ multiplex PCR reads again in MiXCR, with one record for every CDR3 protein. The top ten clones hold about 0.07% of a sample with roughly 330,000 distinct CDR3 sequences, about 91% of them seen once. Sequencing was carried out using CD4+ T cells from PBMCs. Every receptor here comes from a human donor with multiple sclerosis. CDR3s include the opening cysteine and the closing phenylalanine or tryptophan. The order of the fields is J gene, V gene, clone size, D gene, CDR3 protein, CDR3 DNA. The D gene is left open where the match is weak. Size tells how often a clone was seen (once, few, many) or the class of an expanded clone, and some rows leave it out.

TRBJ2-2	TRBV6-5	-	-	CASSSQGGTGELFF	TGTGCCAGCAGTTCACAGGGAGGCACCGGGGAGCTGTTTTTT
TRBJ2-3	TRBV5-1	-	-	CASSPKVFDIRVTDTQYF	TGCGCCAGCAGCCCGAAAGTCTTTGATATCAGAGTCACAGATACGCAGTATTTT
TRBJ1-1	TRBV7-9	-	-	CASSLDDPGNTEAFF	TGTGCCAGCAGCTTAGACGACCCGGGGAACACTGAAGCTTTCTTT
TRBJ2-4	TRBV11-2	-	-	CASRHRLSPNIQYF	TGTGCCAGCAGACATCGCCTCAGCCCAAACATTCAGTACTTC
TRBJ2-7	TRBV7-9	-	TRBD2	CASSLGGSYYEQYF	TGTGCCAGCAGCTTAGGCGGGAGTTACTACGAGCAGTACTTC
TRBJ1-5	TRBV19	-	-	CASSKTEIGNQPQHF	TGTGCCAGTAGCAAGACAGAGATCGGCAATCAGCCCCAGCATTTT
TRBJ2-7	TRBV5-1	once	-	CASSLDRSTYEQYF	TGCGCCAGCAGCTTGGACAGGTCCACCTACGAGCAGTACTTC
TRBJ2-2	TRBV7-9	-	-	CASSLAVGFPNTGELFF	TGTGCCAGCAGCTTAGCAGTGGGGTTTCCGAACACCGGGGAGCTGTTTTTT
TRBJ2-1	TRBV13	-	-	CASSFSPVARGYNEQFF	TGTGCCAGCAGCTTCTCCCCCGTTGCACGAGGCTACAATGAGCAGTTCTTC
TRBJ2-1	TRBV10-3	-	-	CAISVGAEYNEQFF	TGTGCCATCAGTGTTGGAGCGGAATACAATGAGCAGTTCTTC
TRBJ2-7	TRBV2	-	TRBD2	CASSRGLAYEQYF	TGTGCCAGCTCGCGGGGACTAGCGTACGAGCAGTACTTC
TRBJ2-1	TRBV5-1	-	-	CASSLQQRRENEQFF	TGCGCCAGCAGCTTGCAGCAGCGCAGGGAGAATGAGCAGTTCTTC
TRBJ1-1	TRBV11-2	once	TRBD1	CASSSGGRLEAFF	TGTGCCAGCAGCTCAGGGGGGAGGCTTGAAGCTTTCTTT
TRBJ2-5	TRBV25-1	-	-	CASSDITFQETQYF	TGTGCCAGCAGTGATATCACTTTCCAAGAGACCCAGTACTTC
TRBJ1-4	TRBV6-6	-	-	CASSSGGTNEKLFF	TGTGCCAGCAGTAGCGGAGGGACTAATGAAAAACTGTTTTTT
TRBJ1-5	TRBV7-2	-	-	CASSLAGVSLNQPQHF	TGTGCCAGCAGCTTAGCGGGGGTTTCCCTTAATCAGCCCCAGCATTTT
TRBJ2-5	TRBV6-2/TRBV6-3	-	-	CASSYMGLGGRETQYF	TGTGCCAGCAGTTACATGGGCCTTGGAGGGCGGGAGACCCAGTACTTC
TRBJ1-5	TRBV29-1	-	TRBD1	CSVTGGQNQPQHF	TGCAGCGTTACAGGGGGGCAAAACCAGCCCCAGCATTTT
TRBJ2-3	TRBV12-5	-	-	CASGPLPQDTQYF	TGTGCTAGTGGTCCCCTTCCACAAGATACGCAGTATTTT
TRBJ1-2	TRBV6-5	-	TRBD1	CASSYQGTGYGYTF	TGTGCCAGCAGTTATCAAGGGACAGGGTATGGCTACACCTTC
TRBJ2-5	TRBV24-1	-	TRBD1	CATSDSQGAGETQYF	TGTGCCACCAGTGATTCACAGGGGGCCGGGGAGACCCAGTACTTC
TRBJ1-1	TRBV28	-	TRBD1	CASSSRNRDRERNTEAFF	TGTGCCAGCAGTTCCCGAAACCGGGACAGAGAACGGAACACTGAAGCTTTCTTT
TRBJ2-2	TRBV7-3	-	-	CASSSPNTGELFF	TGTGCCAGCAGCTCCCCCAACACCGGGGAGCTGTTTTTT
TRBJ2-7	TRBV30	-	-	CAWSLGFSYEQYF	TGTGCCTGGAGTTTGGGGTTCTCCTACGAGCAGTACTTC